The 9 T cell receptor beta chains reported below all come from one sample, sequenced in a study of blood T cell repertoires in COVID-19. Only in-frame clones appear in the TCRdb table, and some are missing; sequencing was by immunoSEQ multiplex PCR. The sample lists approximately 280,000 clones, around 90% occurring once. The sample comprised PBMCs or T cells enriched from blood (not recorded which). Every receptor here comes from a woman under 30 with acute COVID-19.

The chain combines TRBV6-5 with TRBJ1-4; D might be TRBD1 (6 bases). The V gene lost 5 bases and the J gene lost 0 bases, with 10 bases spanning the gap. The CDR3 is made up of 15 amino acids. CDR1 MNHEY and CDR2 SVGAGI come from the germline V gene. The CDR3 spells CASSRDIATNEKLFF. The CDR3 DNA reads TGTGCCAGCAGTCGGGACATAGCAACTAATGAAAAACTGTTTTTT.

In its sample, this clone was seen once. The chain carries TRBV7-2 and TRBJ2-7; 7 nucleotides line up with TRBD2. V lost 2 bases to trimming and J lost 6 bases; unmatched junction nucleotides: 10. The CDR3 contains 15 residues. Per the germline V gene, CDR1 is SGHTA and CDR2 is FQGNSA. The CDR3 is CASSLSGTTSAEQYF. Here the CDR3 DNA reads TGTGCCAGCAGCTTATCGGGGACTACTTCCGCCGAGCAGTACTTC.

This chain links TRBV11-2 with TRBJ2-5; 11 positions match TRBD2. Per germline, CDR1 SGHAT and CDR2 FQNNGV. There are 17 residues in the CDR3. Germline trimming cut 1 base from V and 6 bases from J; bases unmatched to any gene: 10. CDR3 sequence (DNA): TGTGCCAGCAGCTTAGGGGTAGCGGGAGGGCCGGGGAAGACCCAGTACTTC. Amino acids: CASSLGVAGGPGKTQYF.

The J gene is TRBJ2-1, the V gene TRBV5-4, with 10 bases that match TRBD2. The V gene end was trimmed by 0 bases and the J gene end by 5 bases; junction bases not matched to a gene: 2. This CDR3 is built from 15 residues. Germline-derived CDR1 and CDR2 are SGHNT and YYREEE (reference sequence). CDR3 bases: TGTGCCAGCAGCTTGGCGCTAGCGGGAGACAATGAGCAGTTCTTC. Residues: CASSLALAGDNEQFF.

The sample holds one count of this clone. The CDR3 here is CASSQTGQNQPQHF. CDR3 nucleotides: TGTGCCAGCAGTCAAACGGGACAGAATCAGCCCCAGCATTTT. J is TRBJ1-5 and V is TRBV25-1; 7 positions agree with TRBD1. The CDR3 sequence is 14 residues long. V lost 5 bases and J lost 4; bases outside the gene matches: 5. Germline V gene sequence: CDR1 MGHDK, CDR2 SYGVNS. The full variable domain, with the rest looked up from reference TRBV25-1 and TRBJ1-5, is EADIYQTPRYLVIGTGKKITLECSQTMGHDKMYWYQQDPGMELHLIHYSYGVNSTEKGDLSSESTVSRIRTEHFPLTLESARPSHTSQYLCASSQTGQNQPQHFGDGTRLSIL.

The chain uses TRBV7-2 and TRBJ2-2; 7 bases line up with TRBD1. CDR1 and CDR2 (germline): SGHTA, FQGNSA. Unmatched junction bases numbered 6, after V lost 1 base and J lost 7 bases. This CDR3 has 15 residues. The DNA for the CDR3 is TGTGCCAGCAGCTTAGTGACGACAGGGAACGGGGAGCTGTTTTTT. Translated, it gives CASSLVTTGNGELFF. Looking up the rest from reference TRBV7-2 and TRBJ2-2 gives the full variable domain: GAGVSQSPSNKVTEKGKDVELRCDPISGHTALYWYRQSLGQGLEFLIYFQGNSAPDKSGLPSDRFSAERTGGSVSTLTIQRTQQEDSAVYLCASSLVTTGNGELFFGEGSRLTVL.

V and J are TRBV15 and TRBJ2-1; possible D gene TRBD1, 6 bases. Germline loops: CDR1 LNHNV, CDR2 YYDKDF (reference sequence). The V end was cut by 0 bases, the J end by 10 bases, with 13 bases between. The CDR3 is made up of 14 amino acids. Here the CDR3 DNA reads TGTGCCACCAGCAGAGATCCAGGGGCGGAGGAGCAGTTCTTC. Amino acids: CATSRDPGAEEQFF.

The chain carries TRBV5-1 and TRBJ2-3; TRBD2 matches at 14 bases. The V and J ends lost 1 base and 4 bases, in that order; junction bases with no gene match: 8. Germline V gene lookup returns CDR1 SGHRS and CDR2 YFSETQ. The CDR3 sequence is 18 residues long. The CDR3 DNA reads as TGCGCCAGCAGCTTGAGGGGGACTAGCGGGAGTGTAGCAGATACGCAGTATTTT. Amino acids: CASSLRGTSGSVADTQYF.

The rearrangement uses TRBV19 and TRBJ2-2, with 8 bases identical to TRBD2. Germline loops: CDR1 LNHDA, CDR2 SQIVND (reference sequence). Trimming at V came to 3 bases and at J to 2 bases, leaving 2 bases not matched to a gene. The CDR3 runs to 15 residues. CDR3 region: CASSIIAGNTGELFF. CDR3 coding DNA: TGTGCCAGTAGTATCATAGCGGGAAACACCGGGGAGCTGTTTTTT.